This entry features one T cell receptor (beta chain) sequence. This sample was included in a study of blood T cell repertoires in COVID-19. About the research overall: Sources were T cells, B-cell-depleted T cells, or PBMCs; the material itself was cDNA or gDNA.

Sequencing was performed with immunoSEQ multiplex PCR; in TCRdb, only in-frame clones are kept and a portion is missing. The sample contains about 250,000 clones, 87% of which appear only once. The CDR3 totals 14 residues. Trimming left V 3 bases short and J 2 bases short, with 8 bases between. The germline CDR1 and CDR2 sequences are MNHEY and SMNVEV (reference sequence). The participants were between about 18 and 100 years old and came from some 23 US areas. The sample comprised PBMCs or T cells enriched from blood (not recorded which). The chain has TRBV27 and TRBJ1-3; D not certain. This receptor was identified in a woman between 25 and 40 years old with acute COVID-19. The CDR3 loop is CASSFRGPGNTIYF. The CDR3 nucleotides are TGTGCCAGCAGTTTCAGAGGGCCTGGAAACACCATATATTTT.